The present T cell receptor beta chain was sequenced within a study of blood T cell repertoires in COVID-19. Study context: Nucleic acid was either cDNA or gDNA, and it came from T cells, B-cell-depleted T cells, or PBMCs.

CDR3 size: 15 residues. V was clipped by 7 bases and J by 4 bases; unmatched bases: 10. Germline lookup yields CDR1 SNHLY and CDR2 FYNNEI. The protocol was immunoSEQ multiplex PCR, while the TCRdb copy is restricted to in-frame clones and leaves out a portion. The repertoire consists of roughly 350,000 clones, with around nine tenths occurring once and the leading ten covering approximately 4%. The specimen sequenced was peripheral blood. The TCR originated in a woman aged 45-59 years with active or convalescent COVID-19. The chain couples TRBV2 to TRBJ2-7, with TRBD1 matching over 10 bases. CDR3 DNA: TGTGCCAGCAACAAATACGGACAGGGGGGGTACGAGCAGTACTTC. Amino acids: CASNKYGQGGYEQYF.